This section outlines one T cell receptor beta chain sequence together with its context. The target antigen is unknown. These data originate in a study of T cell responses to AZD1222 COVID-19 vaccine. Study results and limitations: White British people made up most donors, females outnumbered males, and clonal diversity was possibly underestimated.

Sequenced by immunoSEQ multiplex PCR; TCRdb stores in-frame clones only, minus some. The data show about 110,000 clones, with 92% seen just once and over 2% held by the top ten. Trimming at V came to 0 bases and at J to 5 bases, leaving 4 bases not matched to a gene. The CDR3 length is 15 residues. Germline V lookup: CDR1 SGHDT, CDR2 YYEEEE. This specimen consisted of peripheral blood, obtained 28 days after the second AZD1222 dose. This clonotype was sampled from an adult who received the AZD1222 COVID-19 vaccine. The J gene is TRBJ2-3, the V gene TRBV5-6; 9 bases align to TRBD2. The CDR3 coding sequence is TGTGCCAGCAGCTTGGTTCTAGCGGGGTTAGATACGCAGTATTTT. This gives the protein CASSLVLAGLDTQYF.